One and the same sample provided the 28 T cell receptor beta chains below, sequenced in a study of blood T cell repertoires in COVID-19. Clones were read by immunoSEQ multiplex PCR, and TCRdb kept only the in-frame ones, dropping some. The sample yields some 300,000 clones, just under 90% seen once. The sequencing sample was made of PBMCs or T cells enriched from blood (not recorded which). Every receptor here comes from a woman aged 45-65 years who had been exposed to COVID-19.

This rearrangement joins TRBV13 to TRBJ1-2; the D is unclear. V was cut by 0 bases and J by 8 bases, with 7 bases left in between. The germline V gene has CDR1 PRHDT and CDR2 FYEKMQ (reference sequence). The CDR3 has 12 amino acids. CDR3 coding DNA: TGTGCCAGCAGCTTAGGGCAGTCAGGCTACACCTTC. Its translation is CASSLGQSGYTF.

In DNA, the CDR3 is TGCGCCAGCAGCTTGGCAGGGAACTCGCATGAAAAACTGTTTTTT. Its translation is CASSLAGNSHEKLFF. The V call is TRBV5-1, the J call TRBJ1-4; D perhaps matches TRBD1 (5 bases). The CDR3 length is 15 residues. Germline CDR1 and CDR2: SGHRS and YFSETQ. Trimming shortened V by 0 bases and J by 6 bases, and 12 bases separated the two germline ends. Full variable domain (missing parts from reference TRBV5-1 and TRBJ1-4): KAGVTQTPRYLIKTRGQQVTLSCSPISGHRSVSWYQQTPGQGLQFLFEYFSETQRNKGNFPGRFSGRQFSNSRSEMNVSTLELGDSALYLCASSLAGNSHEKLFFGSGTQLSVL.

The rearrangement uses TRBV28 and TRBJ1-1; possible D gene TRBD1, 5 bases. Deletions cut 6 bases from V and 1 base from J, with 18 bases between. The CDR3 extends over 16 amino acids. Germline lookup yields CDR1 MDHEN and CDR2 SYDVKM. In DNA form, the CDR3 reads TGTGCCAGCAGGTCCCGACAGTGGTCCCGGAACACTGAAGCTTTCTTT. Residues: CASRSRQWSRNTEAFF. Using reference TRBV28 and TRBJ1-1 for the parts outside the CDR3, the full variable domain is DVKVTQSSRYLVKRTGEKVFLECVQDMDHENMFWYRQDPGLGLRLIYFSYDVKMKEKGDIPEGYSVSREKKERFSLILESASTNQTSMYLCASRSRQWSRNTEAFFGQGTRLTVV.

The chain carries TRBV7-2 and TRBJ2-1; D uncertain. This CDR3 region has 11 residues. V was trimmed by 5 bases and J by 12 bases, leaving 11 bases between them. Germline V lookup: CDR1 SGHTA, CDR2 FQGNSA. CDR3 protein: CASSPLSRQFF. The DNA for the CDR3 is TGTGCCAGCAGCCCCTTGAGTAGGCAGTTCTTC.

The chain joins TRBV18 to TRBJ1-2; unclear D gene. The V gene lost 6 bases and the J gene lost 4 bases, with 9 bases spanning the gap. CDR1 is KGHSH, CDR2 LQKENI, per germline. This CDR3 region has 12 residues. CDR3 in DNA: TGTGCCAGCTCTGCAGGCAGCTATGGCTACACCTTC. It specifies CASSAGSYGYTF.

The gene calls are TRBV28 and TRBJ1-4, with 10 bases fitting TRBD1. CDR1 and CDR2 from the germline V gene are MDHEN and SYDVKM. V lost 3 bases and J lost 5; bases outside the gene matches: 3. The CDR3 has 15 residues. For the CDR3, the DNA is TGTGCCAGCAGTTTCAGGACAGGGGGGAATGAAAAACTGTTTTTT. Translated, it gives CASSFRTGGNEKLFF.

The sample holds one count of this clone. The chain combines TRBV3-1 (or the pseudogene TRBV3-2) with TRBJ1-3; 7 bases line up with TRBD1. The CDR3 has 13 residues. Germline CDR1 reads LGHDT; CDR2 reads YNNKEL (reference sequence). V dropped 4 bases and J dropped 8; count of bases not matched to a gene: 5. CDR3 region: CASSLGTAYTIYF. As DNA, the CDR3 is TGTGCCAGCAGCCTCGGGACAGCTTACACCATATATTTT.

The chain has TRBV2 and TRBJ1-1, with TRBD1 as a possible D gene (6 bases). The V end lost 6 bases, the J end lost 5 bases, and 13 bases lay between the germline ends. This CDR3 is 13 amino acids long. Germline values: CDR1 SNHLY, CDR2 FYNNEI. The CDR3 here is CASRPDRKTEAFF. The CDR3 DNA reads TGTGCCAGCAGACCGGACAGAAAAACTGAAGCTTTCTTT.

The CDR3 nucleotides read TGCGCCAGCAGCTGGGACAGGGAAGGCTGGCAGTACTTC. Translating gives CASSWDREGWQYF. V gene TRBV5-1 combines with J gene TRBJ2-7; 9 bases fit TRBD1. V shed 3 bases, J shed 9 bases, and the junction held 7 bases outside the gene matches. Germline-derived CDR1 and CDR2 are SGHRS and YFSETQ. The CDR3 is 13 amino acids.

V is TRBV3-1 (or the pseudogene TRBV3-2) and J is TRBJ2-7; 9 nucleotides line up with TRBD2. V lost 2 bases and J lost 9; bases outside the gene matches: 11. Looked up from germline, CDR1 is LGHDT and CDR2 is YNNKEL (reference sequence). The CDR3 is made up of 15 amino acids. CDR3 sequence (DNA): TGTGCCAGCAGCCAATTAGCGGGGGACTTAACGGGGCAGTACTTC. This sequence encodes CASSQLAGDLTGQYF.

This chain links TRBV2 with TRBJ1-5, with D possibly matching TRBD1 (6 bases). Germline loops: CDR1 SNHLY, CDR2 FYNNEI. This CDR3 has 13 residues. V was clipped by 5 bases and J by 7 bases, with 12 bases between them. The CDR3 sequence is CASSWEGGQPQHF. In DNA, the CDR3 is TGTGCCAGCAGTTGGGAGGGGGGCCAGCCCCAGCATTTT.

V gene TRBV7-8 combines with J gene TRBJ1-2, with no clear D. The germline V gene encodes CDR1 SGHVS and CDR2 FQNEAQ. Between the trimmed V and J ends, which lost 4 bases and 7 bases, there was a span of 13 bases. This CDR3 contains 13 residues. CDR3 loop: CASSSEIRGGYTF. The CDR3 nucleotides read TGTGCCAGCAGCTCAGAAATCCGGGGTGGCTACACCTTC.

This clone appeared a single time. The rearrangement links TRBV2 to TRBJ2-3; D is perhaps TRBD2 (5 bases). This CDR3 region has 14 residues. Germline CDR1 and CDR2: SNHLY and FYNNEI. Deletions cut 4 bases from V and 1 base from J, with 9 bases between. CDR3 coding DNA: TGTGCCAGCAGTGCGGTCGGGGGCACAGATACGCAGTATTTT. Protein: CASSAVGGTDTQYF.

This chain uses TRBV24-1 with TRBJ2-1; possibly TRBD1 for D (6 bases). Germline CDR1 and CDR2: KGHDR and SFDVKD. The length of the CDR3 is 15 residues. V lost 3 bases and J 4 bases, leaving 12 bases between the germline ends. The CDR3 spells CATSDARGPYNEQFF. The DNA of the CDR3 is TGTGCCACCAGTGATGCCAGGGGCCCATACAATGAGCAGTTCTTC.

The rearrangement uses TRBV7-9 and TRBJ2-7; 8 positions agree with TRBD2. CDR1 and CDR2 from the germline V gene are SEHNR and FQNEAQ (reference sequence). V was pared by 5 bases and J by 1 base, with 7 bases of the junction left unmatched. The CDR3 is 15 residues long. CDR3 protein: CASSISGGLSYEQYF. As DNA, the CDR3 is TGTGCCAGCAGCATAAGCGGGGGCCTGTCCTACGAGCAGTACTTC.

This chain uses TRBV27 with TRBJ2-1; 8 bases fit TRBD2. Trimming cost V 1 base and J 5 bases; bases outside gene matches: 4. Germline CDR1 MNHEY, CDR2 SMNVEV (reference sequence). This CDR3 spans 15 amino acids. The DNA of the CDR3 is TGTGCCAGCAGTTTATTAGCGGGGAACCACAATGAGCAGTTCTTC. Protein product: CASSLLAGNHNEQFF.

This rearrangement joins TRBV5-1 to TRBJ2-1; the D is unclear. This CDR3 has 14 amino acids. Germline V gene sequence: CDR1 SGHRS, CDR2 YFSETQ. V lost 0 bases, J lost 9 bases, and 13 bases lay in between. In nucleotides, the CDR3 is TGCGCCAGCAGCTTGGCCGAGTCCCCGGGTGAGCAGTTCTTC. Protein product: CASSLAESPGEQFF.

This clone was seen more than once but under ten times. The rearrangement joins TRBV12-3 or TRBV12-4 to TRBJ1-3; D uncertain. Deletions cut 5 bases from V and 5 bases from J, with 4 bases between. The CDR3 length is 11 residues. The chain's CDR3 is CASSTRNTIYF. For the CDR3, the DNA is TGTGCCAGCAGTACAAGAAACACCATATATTTT.

This chain connects TRBV7-2 to TRBJ1-5; D perhaps matches TRBD1 (5 bases). Germline V gene lookup returns CDR1 SGHTA and CDR2 FQGNSA. V was pared by 5 bases and J by 1 base, with 15 bases between. The CDR3 consists of 16 residues. CDR3 nucleotides: TGTGCCAGCAGCCCACAAACAGGTTTCAGCAATCAGCCCCAGCATTTT. As protein: CASSPQTGFSNQPQHF.

V and J are TRBV11-2 and TRBJ2-5; 8 bases map to TRBD1. Germline V gene data show CDR1 as SGHAT and CDR2 as FQNNGV. Germline trimming cut 5 bases from V and 3 bases from J; bases unmatched to any gene: 2. The CDR3 runs 13 residues. In DNA, the CDR3 is TGTGCCAGCAGCGGACAGGGAAAAGAGACCCAGTACTTC. Amino acids: CASSGQGKETQYF.

The J gene is TRBJ2-3, the V gene TRBV6-5; 10 bases match TRBD1. The CDR3 totals 15 residues. The germline V gene encodes CDR1 MNHEY and CDR2 SVGAGI. V lost 7 bases and J lost 7; bases outside the gene matches: 11. The CDR3 DNA follows: TGTGCCAGCACTCCACTGGGGACAGGGGCGAATACGCAGTATTTT. This encodes CASTPLGTGANTQYF.

The chain carries TRBV14 and TRBJ2-5, with 10 bases that match TRBD1. Germline V gene sequence: CDR1 SGHDN, CDR2 FVKESK. The V and J ends lost 0 bases and 5 bases, in that order; junction bases with no gene match: 12. The CDR3 is 18 amino acids. This CDR3 reads CASSQEASTGGRGETQYF. The CDR3 bases are TGTGCCAGCAGCCAAGAGGCCTCGACAGGGGGCCGTGGGGAGACCCAGTACTTC.

On this clone itself: This sample also contains other DNA sequences that code for the same CDR3. The rearrangement uses TRBV2 and TRBJ1-1, with D uncertain. The germline V gene has CDR1 SNHLY and CDR2 FYNNEI. V was clipped by 7 bases and J by 0 bases, with 3 bases between them. The CDR3 runs to 11 residues. In nucleotides, the CDR3 is TGTGCCAGCACCGTGAACACTGAAGCTTTCTTT. As protein: CASTVNTEAFF.

This clone was detected once. J is TRBJ1-2 and V is TRBV4-1; no definite D call. CDR3 size: 14 residues. The V and J ends lost 1 base and 4 bases respectively, with 10 bases between them. Germline V gene data show CDR1 as MGHRA and CDR2 as YSYEKL. The CDR3 DNA sequence: TGCGCCAGCAGCCAAGGCGCGGGAAGCTATGGCTACACCTTC. Its protein is CASSQGAGSYGYTF.

The CDR3 loop is CASSGQGARAFF. CDR3 DNA: TGTGCCAGCAGCGGACAGGGGGCGAGGGCTTTCTTT. The rearrangement joins TRBV2 to TRBJ1-1; 11 positions agree with TRBD1. The J segment lost 11 bases and the V segment lost 6 bases, leaving 5 bases of the junction unmatched. The germline V gene encodes CDR1 SNHLY and CDR2 FYNNEI. The length of the CDR3 is 12 residues.

This chain joins TRBV18 and TRBJ1-2; D is unclear. This CDR3 region has 13 residues. Germline CDR1 and CDR2: KGHSH and LQKENI. The V end lost 2 bases, the J end lost 5 bases, and 9 bases lay between the germline ends. CDR3 DNA: TGTGCCAGCTCACCAACCGGCGGGTATGGCTACACCTTC. The encoded protein is CASSPTGGYGYTF.

The chain has TRBV6-5 and TRBJ1-2; TRBD1 aligns across 8 bases. The CDR3 spans 14 residues. Germline values: CDR1 MNHEY, CDR2 SVGAGI. The J segment lost 4 bases and the V segment lost 6 bases, leaving 7 bases of the junction unmatched. The CDR3 loop is CASRSTGVSYGYTF. The CDR3 nucleotides read TGTGCCAGCAGATCGACAGGGGTTAGCTATGGCTACACCTTC.

This chain joins TRBV5-6 and TRBJ2-3; no clear D gene. The CDR3 covers 14 residues. Deletions cut 0 bases from V and 0 bases from J, with 5 bases between. Germline-derived CDR1 and CDR2 are SGHDT and YYEEEE. CDR3 bases: TGTGCCAGCAGCTTGGATCAGAGCACAGATACGCAGTATTTT. Protein product: CASSLDQSTDTQYF.